The rows below give T cell receptor beta chains drawn from one sample of a study of cytomegalovirus exposure and HLA in healthy donors. Method: immunoSEQ multiplex PCR; TCRdb's copy keeps in-frame clones and lacks some. The table records some 200,000 clones, over 70% of them present only once. Sequenced sample: PBMCs. Receptors were obtained from a boy aged 2 to 10 in good health and CMV-seronegative. Each CDR3 is given with its conserved first and last residue. A D gene is named only where the DNA matches it firmly. Clone size is stated in some rows and not others, as once, few, many or a class when expanded.

clone_size	j_call	d_call	v_call	cdr3_aa	cdr3_nt
.	TRBJ2-7	TRBD2	TRBV29-1	CSVADLAGHSYEQYF	TGCAGCGTTGCTGATCTAGCGGGACACTCCTACGAGCAGTACTTC
.	TRBJ2-3	.	TRBV6-4	CASSEGGTDTQYF	TGTGCCAGCAGTGAGGGAGGCACAGATACGCAGTATTTT
.	TRBJ2-5	.	TRBV19	CASSRGEARGETQYF	TGTGCCAGTAGTAGGGGGGAGGCCCGGGGAGAGACCCAGTACTTC
.	TRBJ1-1	.	TRBV10-3	CATGARETEAFF	TGTGCCACCGGGGCCCGGGAGACTGAAGCTTTCTTT
.	TRBJ2-5	TRBD2	TRBV6-4	CASSDSRTSLIGETQYF	TGTGCCAGCAGTGACTCCAGGACTAGCTTGATCGGAGAGACCCAGTACTTC
.	TRBJ2-7	TRBD2	TRBV5-4	CASSGTSGGSYYEQYF	TGTGCCAGCAGCGGAACTAGCGGGGGGTCCTATTACGAGCAGTACTTC
.	TRBJ1-5	.	TRBV10-3	CAISEAGEIRPQHF	TGTGCCATCAGTGAGGCGGGTGAGATTCGGCCCCAGCATTTT
once	TRBJ1-3	TRBD1	TRBV5-6	CASSPRPGQGTNTIYF	TGTGCCAGCAGCCCCCGTCCGGGACAGGGTACGAACACCATATATTTT
.	TRBJ1-1	.	TRBV6-1	CASSVDRNTEAFF	TGTGCCAGCAGCGTTGACAGGAACACTGAAGCTTTCTTT
.	TRBJ2-3	.	TRBV18	CASSPRVSGSTDTQYF	TGTGCCAGCTCACCACGGGTTAGCGGTAGCACAGATACGCAGTATTTT
.	TRBJ2-5	.	TRBV2	CASYSETQYF	TGTGCCAGCTACTCCGAGACCCAGTACTTC
.	TRBJ2-7	TRBD1	TRBV5-5	CASSLAWGTGAYEQYF	TGTGCCAGCAGCTTGGCCTGGGGGACAGGAGCCTACGAGCAGTACTTC
.	TRBJ2-7	TRBD2	TRBV7-2	CASSTRGGSSYEQYF	TGTGCCAGCAGCACCCGCGGGGGTAGCTCCTACGAGCAGTACTTC
.	TRBJ2-1	TRBD2	TRBV19	CASSIASGGLYNEQFF	TGTGCCAGTAGTATAGCTAGCGGGGGCCTCTACAATGAGCAGTTCTTC
.	TRBJ1-2	.	TRBV10-3	CAISTDNYGYTF	TGTGCCATCAGCACAGATAACTATGGCTACACCTTC
few	TRBJ2-7	.	TRBV5-1	CASSLASSYEQYF	TGCGCCAGCAGCTTGGCTAGCTCCTACGAGCAGTACTTC
.	TRBJ2-4	.	TRBV6-5	CASSYDFHAKNIQYF	TGTGCCAGCAGTTACGACTTCCACGCCAAAAACATTCAGTACTTC
few	TRBJ1-1	.	TRBV6-5	CASSYDRLGNTEAFF	TGTGCCAGCAGTTACGACAGATTGGGGAACACTGAAGCTTTCTTT
.	TRBJ2-2	TRBD1	TRBV30	CAWSRGQVDTGELFF	TGTGCCTGGAGTCGGGGACAGGTGGACACCGGGGAGCTGTTTTTT
.	TRBJ1-5	.	TRBV5-7	CASSFGYCWGHSNQPQHF	TGTGCCAGCAGCTTCGGTTATTGTTGGGGGCATTCTAATCAGCCCCAGCATTTT
.	TRBJ2-5	.	TRBV21-1	CASSPSTSGGQETQYF	TGTGCCAGCAGCCCATCTACTAGCGGGGGCCAAGAGACCCAGTACTTC
.	TRBJ2-1	TRBD2	TRBV5-1	CASSLPSGPSRINEQFF	TGCGCCAGCAGCTTGCCTAGCGGGCCCTCGCGGATCAATGAGCAGTTCTTC
.	TRBJ2-1	.	TRBV7-9	CASSSTGINNEQFF	TGTGCCAGCAGCTCGACAGGAATCAACAATGAGCAGTTCTTC
.	TRBJ1-2	.	TRBV5-1	CASTGPGREAPYGYTF	TGCGCCAGCACTGGCCCCGGGAGAGAGGCTCCCTATGGCTACACCTTC
once	TRBJ2-1	TRBD2	TRBV7-9	CASSLSIGLADEQFF	TGTGCCAGCAGCTTATCTATAGGACTAGCCGATGAGCAGTTCTTC
.	TRBJ2-1	TRBD1	TRBV7-8	CASSSSGTGYNEQFF	TGTGCCAGCAGCTCTTCCGGGACAGGTTACAATGAGCAGTTCTTC
.	TRBJ2-7	.	TRBV7-4	CASSLLKGGSYEQYF	TGTGCCAGCAGCTTGTTGAAGGGGGGGTCCTACGAGCAGTACTTC
.	TRBJ2-5	.	TRBV5-1	CASSLGSQETQYF	TGCGCCAGCAGCTTGGGGAGCCAAGAGACCCAGTACTTC
.	TRBJ2-1	.	TRBV4-2	CASSQVAADEQFF	TGTGCCAGCAGCCAAGTAGCGGCTGATGAGCAGTTCTTC
.	TRBJ2-3	TRBD2	TRBV7-9	CASSKGLVVADTQYF	TGTGCCAGCAGCAAGGGACTAGTAGTCGCAGATACGCAGTATTTT
.	TRBJ1-3	TRBD1	TRBV5-1	CASSPGTDQDTIYF	TGCGCCAGCAGCCCCGGGACAGATCAGGACACCATATATTTT
.	TRBJ1-1	.	TRBV10-1	CASTLADFTVGTEAFF	TGCGCCAGCACTCTGGCGGACTTCACGGTAGGCACTGAAGCTTTCTTT
.	TRBJ2-7	.	TRBV25-1	CASSAGFYEQYF	TGTGCCAGCAGTGCAGGTTTCTACGAGCAGTACTTC
once	TRBJ2-5	TRBD2	TRBV30	CAWSPLAGETQYF	TGTGCCTGGAGCCCTCTAGCGGGAGAGACCCAGTACTTC
few	TRBJ2-1	.	TRBV6-5	CASKQRNPYNEQFF	TGTGCCAGCAAGCAGCGGAATCCCTACAATGAGCAGTTCTTC
.	TRBJ1-4	TRBD1	TRBV5-4	CASSLDRGREKLFF	TGTGCCAGCAGCTTGGACAGGGGGAGGGAAAAACTGTTTTTT
.	TRBJ2-3	.	TRBV6-5	CASRGGKGTEDF	TGTGCCAGCAGGGGAGGCAAAGGGACGGAAGATTTT
.	TRBJ2-1	TRBD2	TRBV6-5	CASSPSGGAYNEQFF	TGTGCCAGCAGCCCAAGCGGGGGGGCCTACAATGAGCAGTTCTTC
once	TRBJ2-1	TRBD2	TRBV29-1	CSVGLAGELDNEQFF	TGCAGCGTGGGACTAGCGGGAGAATTAGACAATGAGCAGTTCTTC
.	TRBJ1-5	TRBD1	TRBV9	CASSVGGTGHQPQHF	TGTGCCAGCAGCGTAGGCGGGACAGGGCATCAGCCCCAGCATTTT